This T cell receptor (beta chain) originates from a study of identical twins. This clonotype has a handful of counts. What it binds is unknown. Unique molecular identifiers were in the cDNA, with template-switch universal primer binding. Via MiXCR, TCRdb re-called the 5' RACE reads, giving one row per CDR3 protein. Among about 530,000 distinct CDR3 sequences, about 15% were seen once, and the ten largest hold roughly 0.44%. The V gene's germline CDR1 is SEHNR and CDR2 FQNEAQ (reference sequence). The germline V and J ends were trimmed by 4 bases and 1 base, with 14 bases remaining between them. This CDR3 spans 16 amino acids. Overall study results and limits: Findings came from cross-sectional statistics, without long-term follow-up of donors. The study found excess low generation probability among twin-shared out-of-frame alpha sequences.

This sample was shared with a second study, whose subject was yellow fever vaccine responses in identical twins.

What was sequenced was CD4+ T cells sorted from blood. This sequence joins TRBV7-9 and TRBJ2-1; tentatively, D is TRBD1 (6 bases). The clonotype comes from a woman in her late teens or twenties in good health. CDR3 nucleotide sequence: TGTGCCAGCAGCTCCCAAGCCAGGGGATCCTACAATGAGCAGTTCTTC. Encoded protein: CASSSQARGSYNEQFF. Based on the CDR3 plus reference TRBV7-9 and TRBJ2-1, the full variable domain is DTGVSQNPRHKITKRGQNVTFRCDPISEHNRLYWYRQTLGQGPEFLTYFQNEAQLEKSRLLSDRFSAERPKGSFSTLEIQRTEQGDSAMYLCASSSQARGSYNEQFFGPGTRLTVL.